The present T cell receptor (beta chain) was sequenced within a study of early T cells in non-severe SARS-CoV-2 infection (dated by TCRdb to the early 2020s). A note on the overall study: Because TCR sequencing was done on bulk RNA from unsorted whole blood, the alpha and beta chains could not be paired. The investigation overall reported the following: VDJdb matching was skewed toward anti-spike CD8 responses and likely underestimated virus-specific expansions, missing private and CD4 specificities.

Library prep was done by 5' RACE. For sequencing, a NextSeq 500 was employed. The TCR library protocol attached unique molecular identifiers to individual cDNA molecules to correct for sequencing error and PCR bias. TCR alpha and beta chains were both sequenced, and the abundances of alpha and beta sequences in each sample were closely correlated with each other. On the authors' methods: V gene, J gene and CDR3 annotation of TCR sequences was performed with Decombinator V4. TCRs were defined as expanded if a significant change between any two time points was detected under a Poisson model with p below 0.0001. TCR abundances were normalised to the total number of TCRs sequenced per sample and expressed as counts per million. MAIT TCRs were defined by TRAV1-2 paired with TRAJ12, TRAJ20 or TRAJ33, and iNKT TCRs by TRAV10 paired with TRAJ18. VDJdb, accessed on 1 November 2021, was searched for TCRs annotated for CMV, EBV and SARS-CoV-2, and TCRs annotated for more than one antigen were excluded. TCRdb reanalyzed the raw reads on its own, using fastp at Q25 for trimming and MiXCR for clone calling, and kept in-frame beta chains. When rows share a CDR3 protein, they turn into one entry using the most common DNA and genes. The V and J calls and clone size come from TCRdb's table, not from the authors' own analysis. This sample is represented by fewer than 65,000 distinct CDR3 sequences; about 10% of them were singletons. The top ten hold around 4.3% of the sample.

CDR1 and CDR2 are drawn from the germline V gene: MNHEY, SVGAGI. The CDR3 measures 13 amino acids from cysteine to phenylalanine. This entry keeps only the CDR3 DNA: 39 bases, framed from base 1. V sheds 5 bases and J sheds 8 bases, leaving 12 bases between their ends. Concerning this clonotype itself: What antigen it recognizes has not been identified. No base quality information exists; no much larger clone differs at one position.

The study was a case-control design nested within a healthcare worker cohort in London, UK, with weekly nasopharyngeal swab PCR tests and blood sampling. Between 23 and 31 March 2020, the week of the UK lockdown, healthcare workers were enrolled and then followed up weekly for as long as 16 weeks. The clonotype originates from an adult who was a healthcare worker with PCR-confirmed SARS-CoV-2 infection or an uninfected control (not recorded which). The sequencing sample was made of whole blood. Recombination linked TRBV6-5 to TRBJ1-4; no D segment can be confidently identified. The sequence in DNA is TGTGCCAGCAGTCCACCCGGGAGGGAAAAACTGTTTTTT. This yields the protein CASSPPGREKLFF.